This T cell receptor (beta chain) was captured in a study of technical replicates of blood from a handful of donors. This clone was recorded a few times. Germline values: CDR1 LGHNA, CDR2 YNFKEQ. Trimming pared 0 bases from V and 8 bases from J, leaving 14 bases between. There are 14 residues in the CDR3. Method: immunoSEQ multiplex PCR; TCRdb's copy keeps in-frame clones and lacks some. The data show around 65,000 clones, around 85% seen once. Sequencing used PBMCs. The TCR sequence derives from a human donor in good health. Some clones in this sample may be carry-over from other donors' samples. The genes are TRBV4-2 and TRBJ2-7; no reliable D call. The CDR3 loop reads CASSQDREAIQQYF. Here the CDR3 DNA reads TGTGCCAGCAGCCAAGATCGAGAGGCCATCCAGCAGTACTTC.